This T cell receptor (beta chain) appears in the sequencing data of a study of cytomegalovirus exposure and HLA in healthy donors (dated by TCRdb to about 2017). For the wider study: The approximately 710 repertoires of the first cohort and the roughly 110 validation repertoires were produced on the same platform, according to a later analysis. Along with the approximately 650-subject first cohort, a separate validation cohort of over 90 different subjects was used. To predict cytomegalovirus infection status, the study brought together high-throughput TCR immunosequencing, statistical association of individual TCRs with disease status, and machine learning. The study aimed to test whether cataloging public T cell receptors could reveal signatures of past pathogen exposure. General conclusions and limits of the study: Most TCR sequences were seen in very few donors, while some public TCRs were found in many individuals. A later analysis found that TCRs clustered in the first cohort also tended to co-occur in the roughly 120 validation repertoires, with 94% of cluster scores above 0. The validation cohort had no HLA typing available for a later analysis, so co-occurrence within that cohort was assessed over all 120 or so repertoires. The study gave a list of roughly 150 TCR beta chains associated with cytomegalovirus. Three of the identified cytomegalovirus-associated TCR beta chains were confirmed in vitro to be specific for cytomegalovirus antigens. The classifier was reported to diagnose cytomegalovirus status with high specificity and sensitivity in both the original cohort and the validation cohort. According to the authors, the approach could potentially be generalized to other disease states and immunological phenotypes.

V gives up 5 bases and J gives up 2 bases, and the segment between their germline ends measures 10 bases. Inclusive of the bounding cysteine and phenylalanine, the CDR3 is 13 residues long. The read is trimmed to its CDR3 DNA, 39 bases read in frame from base 1. The CDR1 and CDR2 encoded by the germline V gene are SGHRS and YFSETQ. This clone was seen once. Its antigen is currently not known. The input lacks base qualities; no much larger clone sits a single base away. Receptors were amplified or captured by the immunoSEQ multiplex PCR assay. Under the source paper's analysis protocol: A statistical classification framework was built to diagnose cytomegalovirus status from the catalog of TCR beta chain sequences. In TCRdb, the immuneACCESS table is reduced to in-frame sequences with V and J assigned. These tables do not hold every clone; where another copy was compared, an unresolved V gene accounts for under half, and the others remain unexplained. V, J and clone size reflect that table, while D and trimming were determined from the DNA. The sample profile shows approximately 270,000 clones; almost 90% of them were found once. 0.37% of the sample comes from the top ten.

Donors formed part of the validation cohort, which comprised about 120 subjects and was distinct from the first cohort of under 750 subjects. Source material: PBMCs. The rearrangement joined TRBV5-1 to TRBJ1-1; possibly the D gene is TRBD1, per 5 matching bases. This clonotype was sampled from a woman aged 18 to 35 in good health and CMV-seronegative. The DNA sequence is TGCGCCAGCAGGCCGGGGGTCAACACTGAAGCTTTCTTT. Translated, this is CASRPGVNTEAFF.